This is a list of T cell receptor beta chains from one sample in a study of cytomegalovirus exposure and HLA in healthy donors. Libraries were prepared by immunoSEQ multiplex PCR; TCRdb keeps only in-frame clonotypes and omits some of them. The table shows some 190,000 clones, with over 80% occurring only once. Sequencing was done on a sample of PBMCs. These receptors were collected from a man between 35 and 55 years old in good health and CMV-seronegative. The CDR3 runs from the conserved cysteine through the conserved F or W. D genes are given only for firm matches. Not every row has a clone size; where given, it reads once, few, many or a size class.

j_gene,d_gene,abundance,v_gene,CDR3nt,CDR3aa
TRBJ1-4,.,.,TRBV5-1,TGCGCCAGCAGCCCGCTTCCGGGGGCAACTAATGAAAAACTGTTTTTT,CASSPLPGATNEKLFF
TRBJ1-5,TRBD1,few,TRBV2,TGTGCCAGCACGCGGGAGGGGGCCTTAGACAATCAGCCCCAGCATTTT,CASTREGALDNQPQHF
TRBJ1-1,.,once,TRBV7-2,TGTGCCAGCAGCTTAAACCCAGGGGCCAATGAAGAGACTTTCTTT,CASSLNPGANEETFF
TRBJ2-3,.,.,TRBV5-1,TGCGCCAGCAGTAAAGAGCCATCTAGCACAGATACGCAGTATTTT,CASSKEPSSTDTQYF
TRBJ2-5,.,.,TRBV30,TGTGCCTGGAGCCCCGGAGGACCACGCAAGGGGACCCAGTACTTC,CAWSPGGPRKGTQYF
TRBJ1-3,.,.,TRBV28,TGTGCCAGCAGCGACAGTTCGGATAATGGAAACACCATATATTTT,CASSDSSDNGNTIYF
TRBJ2-7,.,.,TRBV11-1,TGTGCCAGCAGCTTAGACGGGTCCTACGAGCAGTACTTC,CASSLDGSYEQYF
TRBJ2-1,.,.,TRBV11-3,TGTGCCAGCAGCCGCGGACTAATAAATGAGCAGTTCTTC,CASSRGLINEQFF
TRBJ1-2,TRBD1,.,TRBV28,TGTGCCAGCAGACCAGGGAGACAGGGTGGGGACTGGCATGGCTACACCTTC,CASRPGRQGGDWHGYTF
TRBJ1-1,.,.,TRBV29-1,TGCAGCGTCCGACGGACTTCGATGAACACTGAAGCTTTCTTT,CSVRRTSMNTEAFF
TRBJ2-7,.,.,TRBV19,TGTGCCAGTAGTATAGGGGGCAGCCAGAGCTTCTACGAGCAGTACTTC,CASSIGGSQSFYEQYF
TRBJ2-2,TRBD1,.,TRBV6-5,TGTGCCAGCAGTTACGACAGGGGCATTGCCGGGGAGCTGTTTTTT,CASSYDRGIAGELFF
TRBJ2-1,.,.,TRBV30,TGTGCCTGGAGTGTATCGAGGGCGGGTGAGCAGTTCTTC,CAWSVSRAGEQFF
TRBJ1-6,.,once,TRBV2,TGTGCCAGCAGTTTGGGAACAGCGGGAGGATCACCCCTCCACTTT,CASSLGTAGGSPLHF
TRBJ1-6,TRBD1,.,TRBV27,TGTGCCAGCAGTCCCTACACAGGGGTCGGCGGGTCACCCCTCCACTTT,CASSPYTGVGGSPLHF
TRBJ2-5,TRBD2,.,TRBV2,TGTGCCAGCCTGCGGGGGGGCCCTGAGACCCAGTACTTC,CASLRGGPETQYF
TRBJ2-7,TRBD2,.,TRBV7-3,TGTGCCAGCAGCTTACTCCGGGCGGGAGGGCCCTCCGAGCAGTACTTC,CASSLLRAGGPSEQYF
TRBJ2-7,TRBD2,.,TRBV5-8,TGTGCCAGCAGCTTTCGGGAGGGGCCTCCCTCCTACGAGCAGTACTTC,CASSFREGPPSYEQYF
TRBJ2-1,TRBD2,.,TRBV28,TGTGCCAGCAGGGGGGGACTAGCGGGCGCCAATGAGCAGTTCTTC,CASRGGLAGANEQFF
TRBJ1-1,.,few,TRBV6-1,TGTGCCAGCAGTTTTTCAGGGGCTGAAGCTTTCTTT,CASSFSGAEAFF
TRBJ2-7,.,.,TRBV21-1,TGTGCCAGCAGCGCCGGAGGTAAGGTGAGGCCCTACGAGCAGTACTTC,CASSAGGKVRPYEQYF
TRBJ2-1,.,.,TRBV25-1,TGTGCCAGCAGGGAGGGGGCTCGGAATGAGCAGTTCTTC,CASREGARNEQFF
TRBJ2-2,.,.,TRBV18,TGTGCCAGCTCACCGGGGCGGATTGCGAACACCGGGGAGCTGTTTTTT,CASSPGRIANTGELFF
TRBJ1-2,.,.,TRBV27,TGTGCCAGCAGTTTATCGGAGGGTATCGATGGCTACACCTTC,CASSLSEGIDGYTF
TRBJ2-1,TRBD2,few,TRBV15,TGTGCCACCAGCAGTGCCGGGACTAGCGGGCCGTCCTACAATGAGCAGTTCTTC,CATSSAGTSGPSYNEQFF
TRBJ2-1,.,.,TRBV9,TGTGCCAGCGAGGACAGATACAATGAGCAGTTCTTC,CASEDRYNEQFF
TRBJ2-1,TRBD2,.,TRBV30,TGTGCCTGGAGCGGCCAACTAGCGGGGGGGATCAATGAGCAGTTCTTC,CAWSGQLAGGINEQFF
TRBJ2-7,.,once,TRBV19,TGTGCCAGTAGTAGTACACGTTCCTACGAGCAGTACTTC,CASSSTRSYEQYF
TRBJ2-5,.,.,TRBV6-5,TGTGCCAGCAGTAAGCCAGGTGGAAAGACCCAGTACTTC,CASSKPGGKTQYF
TRBJ2-2,.,once,TRBV18,TGTGCCAGCTCACCGAGCCCCAACACCGGGGAGCTGTTTTTT,CASSPSPNTGELFF
TRBJ1-5,.,.,TRBV7-2,TGTGCCAGCAGCCTAGTCCGGCAGCCCCAGCATTTT,CASSLVRQPQHF
TRBJ2-1,TRBD2,once,TRBV6-5,TGTGCCAGCAGTTACGGGGGGGTATCGGTCAATGAGCAGTTCTTC,CASSYGGVSVNEQFF
TRBJ1-2,.,.,TRBV15,TGTGCCACCAGCAGAGCGGACAGTATCGATGGCTACACCTTC,CATSRADSIDGYTF